This TCR beta chain was profiled in a study of blood T cell repertoires in COVID-19. As to this clone: One end of the junction fails to match germline, which may point to a read error.

Data came from immunoSEQ multiplex PCR; TCRdb stores just in-frame clones and leaves some out. The repertoire holds around 110,000 clones, with over 80% as singletons. The CDR3 spans 13 residues. In germline, CDR1 is SGHVS, CDR2 FQNEAQ. The sample was PBMCs or T cells enriched from blood (not recorded which). The rearrangement links TRBV7-8 to TRBJ2-2; 7 bases map to TRBD2. The receptor was derived from a woman aged 25 to 39 who had recovered from COVID-19. In nucleotides, the CDR3 is TGTGCCAGCAGCCTAGCGGCCACCGGGGAGCTGTTTTTT. It is translated as CASSLAATGELFF.